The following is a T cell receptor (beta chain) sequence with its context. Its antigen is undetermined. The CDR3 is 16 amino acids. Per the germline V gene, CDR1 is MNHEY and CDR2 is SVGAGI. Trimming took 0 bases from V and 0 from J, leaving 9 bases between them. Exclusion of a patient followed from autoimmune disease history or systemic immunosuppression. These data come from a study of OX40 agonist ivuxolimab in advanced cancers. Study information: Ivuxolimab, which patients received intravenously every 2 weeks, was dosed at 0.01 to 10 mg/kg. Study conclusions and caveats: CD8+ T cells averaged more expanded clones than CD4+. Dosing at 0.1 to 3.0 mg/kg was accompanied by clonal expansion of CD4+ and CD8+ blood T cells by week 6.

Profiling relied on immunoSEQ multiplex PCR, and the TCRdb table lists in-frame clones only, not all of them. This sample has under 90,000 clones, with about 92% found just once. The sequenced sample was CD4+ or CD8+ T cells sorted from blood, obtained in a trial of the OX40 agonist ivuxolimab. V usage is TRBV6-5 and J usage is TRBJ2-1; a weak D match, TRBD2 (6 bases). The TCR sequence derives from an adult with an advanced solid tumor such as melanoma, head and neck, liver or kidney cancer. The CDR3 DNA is TGTGCCAGCAGTTACTCGCGGGGTGTCTCCTACAATGAGCAGTTCTTC. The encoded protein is CASSYSRGVSYNEQFF.